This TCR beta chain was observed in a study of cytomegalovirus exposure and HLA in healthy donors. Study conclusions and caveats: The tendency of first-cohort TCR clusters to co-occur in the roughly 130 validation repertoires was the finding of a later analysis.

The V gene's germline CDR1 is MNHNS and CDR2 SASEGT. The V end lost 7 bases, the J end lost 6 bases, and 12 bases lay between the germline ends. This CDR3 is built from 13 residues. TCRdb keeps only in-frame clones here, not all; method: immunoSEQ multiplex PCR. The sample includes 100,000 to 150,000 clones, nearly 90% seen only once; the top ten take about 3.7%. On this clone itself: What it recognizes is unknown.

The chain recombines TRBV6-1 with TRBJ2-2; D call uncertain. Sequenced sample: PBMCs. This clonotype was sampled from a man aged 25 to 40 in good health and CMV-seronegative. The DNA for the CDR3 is TGTGCCAGCACGCTCGGCGGCTCCGGGGAGCTGTTTTTT. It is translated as CASTLGGSGELFF.